These 30 T cell receptor beta chains were all obtained from the same sample, sequenced in a study of blood T cell repertoires in COVID-19. The repertoire was sequenced with immunoSEQ multiplex PCR; TCRdb's copy has only in-frame clones and lacks some. This sample has hundreds of thousands of clones; approximately 86% occur once, and the top ten carry over 2%. Sequences were obtained from PBMCs or T cells enriched from blood (not recorded which). The receptors originated from a woman in her 40s with acute COVID-19.

The rearrangement links TRBV18 to TRBJ1-6, with TRBD1 matching 10 bases. The V segment lost 4 bases and the J segment 7 bases; nucleotides outside the gene matches: 7. The CDR3 consists of 16 residues. Germline CDR1 KGHSH, CDR2 LQKENI. The CDR3 sequence: CASSRSGTGENSPLHF. The CDR3 DNA reads as TGTGCCAGCTCACGATCCGGGACAGGGGAGAATTCACCCCTCCACTTT. Combining the CDR3 with reference TRBV18 and TRBJ1-6 gives the whole variable domain NAGVMQNPRHLVRRRGQEARLRCSPMKGHSHVYWYRQLPEEGLKFMVYLQKENIIDESGMPKERFSAEFPKEGPSILRIQQVVRGDSAAYFCASSRSGTGENSPLHFGNGTRLTVT.

The chain carries TRBV2 and TRBJ1-2, with 10 bases matching TRBD1. The V segment lost 6 bases and the J segment 8 bases; nucleotides outside the gene matches: 6. Germline V CDR1 and CDR2: SNHLY, FYNNEI. The CDR3 spans 13 residues. The CDR3 is CASSPDRGRGYTF. CDR3 DNA sequence: TGTGCCAGCAGCCCTGACAGGGGGCGAGGCTACACCTTC.

J is TRBJ1-4 and V is TRBV7-9; D uncertain. The CDR3 has 12 residues. V lost 5 bases, J lost 2 bases, and 3 bases lay in between. Germline V gives CDR1 SEHNR, CDR2 FQNEAQ (reference sequence). The CDR3 reads CASSLTNEKLFF. Written as DNA, the CDR3 is TGTGCCAGCAGCCTCACTAATGAAAAACTGTTTTTT.

The chain joins TRBV30 to TRBJ2-6; D ambiguous. The CDR3 has 19 residues. Germline CDR1 and CDR2: GTSNPN and SVGIG (reference sequence). Deletions cut 1 base from V and 1 base from J, with 20 bases between. The CDR3 sequence is CAWSAIRHSRISGANVLTF. CDR3 coding DNA: TGTGCCTGGAGTGCAATCCGACATTCACGGATATCTGGGGCCAACGTCCTGACTTTC.

This clone showed up just a few times. The rearrangement uses TRBV12-5 and TRBJ1-3; no clear D. The V gene lost 1 base and the J gene lost 16 bases, with 5 bases spanning the gap. Germline V gives CDR1 LGHNT, CDR2 FRNRAP. The CDR3 has 9 residues. The CDR3 coding sequence is TGTGCTAGTGGTTTGGGCGTGTATTTT. This translates into CASGLGVYF.

The chain recombines TRBV18 with TRBJ2-3; 8 bases fit TRBD2. CDR1 and CDR2 (germline): KGHSH, LQKENI. V trimming: 0 bases; J trimming: 5 bases; junction bases outside the gene matches: 7. The CDR3 contains 16 residues. The CDR3 sequence is CASSPPRRGGLDTQYF. In nucleotides, the CDR3 is TGTGCCAGCTCACCACCGAGACGGGGGGGCCTAGATACGCAGTATTTT.

This clone was observed a handful of times. The chain uses TRBV5-8 and TRBJ1-3; D not certain. The CDR3 runs to 17 residues. Between the trimmed V and J ends, which lost 2 bases and 0 bases, there was a span of 15 bases. The germline V gene has CDR1 SGHTS and CDR2 YDEGEE. The CDR3 DNA sequence: TGTGCCAGCAGCTTTCGACACACCGACCTCTCTGGAAACACCATATATTTT. Translation gives CASSFRHTDLSGNTIYF.

V usage is TRBV19 and J usage is TRBJ1-1; D gene unclear. Trimming pared 8 bases from V and 1 base from J, leaving 5 bases between. The germline V gene has CDR1 LNHDA and CDR2 SQIVND (reference sequence). The CDR3 sequence is 11 residues long. The CDR3 DNA reads TGTGCCAGTTTTCGGAACACTGAAGCTTTCTTT. It yields the protein CASFRNTEAFF.

This chain connects TRBV6-5 to TRBJ1-5, with D hard to call. The germline V and J ends were trimmed by 5 bases and 5 bases, with 7 bases remaining between them. CDR1 is MNHEY and CDR2 is SVGAGI in the germline V gene. The CDR3 length is 12 residues. Here the CDR3 DNA reads TGTGCCAGCAGTCATCGGGATCAGCCCCAGCATTTT. It specifies CASSHRDQPQHF.

This clone turned up a few times. The chain's CDR3 is CASSTGQGAAEQYF. CDR3 DNA sequence: TGCGCCAGCAGCACAGGACAGGGGGCGGCCGAGCAGTACTTC. V usage is TRBV5-1 and J usage is TRBJ2-7, with 11 positions matching TRBD1. CDR3 length: 14 residues. With 4 bases clipped from V and 6 bases from J, the junction kept 6 bases outside the gene matches. Germline V gene lookup returns CDR1 SGHRS and CDR2 YFSETQ.

The chain carries TRBV7-8 and TRBJ2-2, with TRBD2 identical over 10 bases. V lost 1 base to trimming and J lost 0 bases; unmatched junction nucleotides: 8. The CDR3 contains 19 residues. From germline, CDR1 is SGHVS and CDR2 FQNEAQ. Written as DNA, the CDR3 is TGTGCCAGCAGCTTAGAGGCGGTTCTAGCGGGGGCGAACACCGGGGAGCTGTTTTTT. This gives the protein CASSLEAVLAGANTGELFF.

This chain links TRBV9 with TRBJ2-2; tentative D call: TRBD1 (5 bases). The CDR3 length is 16 residues. The germline gives CDR1 SGDLS, CDR2 YYNGEE. V lost 0 bases and J 3 bases, leaving 12 bases between the germline ends. CDR3 region: CASSVGGRAYTGELFF. The CDR3 DNA reads as TGTGCCAGCAGCGTAGGGGGCAGGGCCTACACCGGGGAGCTGTTTTTT.

The rearrangement links TRBV5-1 to TRBJ1-4, with D perhaps matching TRBD1 (6 bases). Germline CDR1 SGHRS, CDR2 YFSETQ. Trimming pared 0 bases from V and 8 bases from J, leaving 17 bases between. CDR3 length: 16 amino acids. CDR3 sequence: CASSLAVGAAEEKLFF. CDR3 nucleotide sequence: TGCGCCAGCAGCTTGGCCGTGGGGGCGGCTGAAGAAAAACTGTTTTTT.

This clone is a singleton in its sample. The chain joins TRBV2 to TRBJ1-2; TRBD1 agrees at 10 bases. There are 16 residues in the CDR3. The germline CDR1 and CDR2 sequences are SNHLY and FYNNEI. V lost 2 bases to trimming and J lost 5 bases; unmatched junction nucleotides: 8. In DNA form, the CDR3 reads TGTGCCAGCAGTGAACTGAGACAGGGGGCGACGTATGGCTACACCTTC. Its translation: CASSELRQGATYGYTF.

This clone was observed a single time. The chain joins TRBV5-8 to TRBJ2-7; D remains ambiguous. V was trimmed by 7 bases and J by 2 bases, leaving 16 bases between them. Per the germline V gene, CDR1 is SGHTS and CDR2 is YDEGEE. The CDR3 is 14 amino acids. The DNA of the CDR3 is TGTGCCAGCGTTATATTTGGCAGTCCCTACGAGCAGTACTTC. This codes for CASVIFGSPYEQYF.

This clone came up a few times. This chain uses TRBV5-1 with TRBJ1-6; a possible D gene is TRBD1 (6 bases). The V end was cut by 0 bases, the J end by 9 bases, with 16 bases between. CDR3 size: 16 residues. Germline V gives CDR1 SGHRS, CDR2 YFSETQ. Here the CDR3 reads CASSLEGAQGSSPLHF. The CDR3, as DNA: TGCGCCAGCAGCTTGGAAGGGGCCCAGGGGAGTTCACCCCTCCACTTT.

This chain links TRBV5-1 with TRBJ2-3; D unclear. The ends were cut back, 0 bases at V and 1 base at J, with 6 bases in the middle. This CDR3 region has 14 residues. The germline CDR1 and CDR2 sequences are SGHRS and YFSETQ. CDR3 nucleotides: TGCGCCAGCAGCTTGGCGCAGGGCACAGATACGCAGTATTTT. Protein product: CASSLAQGTDTQYF.

The chain links TRBV6-2 or TRBV6-3 to TRBJ1-1; D unclear. The CDR3 runs 11 residues. Trimming took 6 bases from V and 7 from J, leaving 9 bases between them. CDR1 MNHEY and CDR2 SVGEGT come from the germline V gene. The DNA for the CDR3 is TGTGCCAGCAGCGCCTCGGGTGAAGCTTTCTTT. Translation gives CASSASGEAFF.

The chain has TRBV6-5 and TRBJ1-1, with 7 bases identical to TRBD1. Per the germline V gene, CDR1 is MNHEY and CDR2 is SVGAGI. With V trimmed by 8 bases and J by 3 bases, 9 bases remained unmatched. This CDR3 has 14 residues. The CDR3 sequence is CASVLGTGDTEAFF. The DNA for the CDR3 is TGTGCCAGCGTATTGGGAACAGGGGACACTGAAGCTTTCTTT.

The rearrangement joins TRBV30 to TRBJ1-2; the D gene is possibly TRBD1 (6 bases). V shed 5 bases and J shed 6 bases, with 16 bases lying between them. The CDR3 totals 13 residues. Germline V lookup: CDR1 GTSNPN, CDR2 SVGIG (reference sequence). The CDR3 nucleotides read TGTGCCTGGCATACAGGGTTAGGGCATGGCTACACCTTC. Translated: CAWHTGLGHGYTF.

V and J are TRBV30 and TRBJ1-2; 10 positions agree with TRBD1. Germline CDR1 reads GTSNPN; CDR2 reads SVGIG (reference sequence). CDR3 length: 13 amino acids. Losses at the gene ends were 1 base for V and 8 bases for J; bases not matched to a gene: 4. DNA for the CDR3: TGTGCCTGGAGTGCCGGGACAGGGGTAGGCTACACCTTC. It codes for CAWSAGTGVGYTF.

The rearrangement uses TRBV27 and TRBJ1-2; D unclear. The CDR3 has 14 amino acids. V lost 5 bases to trimming and J lost 3 bases, with 13 bases between them. CDR1 and CDR2 from the germline V gene are MNHEY and SMNVEV (reference sequence). This chain's CDR3 is CASSQSSGYYGYTF. CDR3 nucleotide sequence: TGTGCCAGCAGTCAAAGTTCGGGGTACTATGGCTACACCTTC.

The gene calls are TRBV30 and TRBJ1-5; D is ambiguous. Trimming pared 0 bases from V and 6 bases from J, leaving 12 bases between. In germline, CDR1 is GTSNPN, CDR2 SVGIG (reference sequence). The CDR3 length is 14 residues. The CDR3 nucleotides read TGTGCCTGGAGTGTGGGAGGGAGGGTTCAGCCCCAGCATTTT. Protein sequence: CAWSVGGRVQPQHF. The full variable domain, its missing parts supplied by reference TRBV30 and TRBJ1-5, is SQTIHQWPATLVQPVGSPLSLECTVEGTSNPNLYWYRQAAGRGLQLLFYSVGIGQISSEVPQNLSASRPQDRQFILSSKKLLLSDSGFYLCAWSVGGRVQPQHFGDGTRLSIL.

The rearrangement joins TRBV7-9 to TRBJ1-2, with TRBD1 matching 10 bases. The CDR3 length is 14 residues. Losses at the gene ends were 6 bases for V and 7 bases for J; bases not matched to a gene: 8. The germline V gene encodes CDR1 SEHNR and CDR2 FQNEAQ (reference sequence). CDR3 loop: CASSSGGTGAGYTF. Written as DNA, the CDR3 is TGTGCCAGCAGTTCAGGCGGGACAGGGGCTGGCTACACCTTC. Complete variable domain (other parts from reference TRBV7-9 and TRBJ1-2): DTGVSQNPRHKITKRGQNVTFRCDPISEHNRLYWYRQTLGQGPEFLTYFQNEAQLEKSRLLSDRFSAERPKGSFSTLEIQRTEQGDSAMYLCASSSGGTGAGYTFGSGTRLTVV.

This clone came up a few times. The rearrangement joins TRBV30 to TRBJ1-6; D not certain. The CDR3 has 15 amino acids. V lost 3 bases, J lost 3 bases, and 12 bases lay in between. Germline lookup yields CDR1 GTSNPN and CDR2 SVGIG (reference sequence). Here the CDR3 reads CAWRFSGLYNSPLHF. In nucleotides, the CDR3 is TGTGCCTGGAGGTTTTCGGGTCTCTATAATTCACCCCTCCACTTT.

The chain combines TRBV5-1 with TRBJ2-7, with TRBD2 matching 9 bases. The length of the CDR3 is 15 residues. The V gene end was trimmed by 1 base and the J gene end by 4 bases; junction bases not matched to a gene: 6. Per the germline V gene, CDR1 is SGHRS and CDR2 is YFSETQ. The CDR3 coding sequence is TGCGCCAGCAGCTTGACGGCTAGCGGGGAGTACGAGCAGTACTTC. This encodes CASSLTASGEYEQYF.

This clone was picked up one time. The chain has TRBV2 and TRBJ2-3; possible D gene TRBD2, 6 bases. The V gene lost 0 bases and the J gene lost 4 bases, with 11 bases spanning the gap. CDR1 and CDR2 from the germline V gene are SNHLY and FYNNEI. The CDR3 consists of 15 residues. CDR3 protein: CASSEAALAPDTQYF. The CDR3 DNA reads TGTGCCAGCAGTGAAGCGGCACTAGCACCAGATACGCAGTATTTT.

This clone was observed a few times. The chain joins TRBV3-1 (or the pseudogene TRBV3-2) to TRBJ1-1; D is possibly TRBD1 (5 bases). The ends were cut back, 3 bases at V and 1 base at J, with 9 bases in the middle. The CDR3 is 14 residues long. The germline V gene encodes CDR1 LGHDT and CDR2 YNNKEL (reference sequence). This CDR3 is CASSHRTKNTEAFF. The DNA of the CDR3 is TGTGCCAGCAGCCACAGGACAAAGAACACTGAAGCTTTCTTT.

The chain combines TRBV6-5 with TRBJ1-2; 9 bases are a match to TRBD1. Unmatched junction bases numbered 15, after V lost 8 bases and J lost 8 bases. Germline loops: CDR1 MNHEY, CDR2 SVGAGI. The CDR3 contains 15 residues. The CDR3 loop is CASAEGWTGVVGYTF. The DNA for the CDR3 is TGTGCCAGCGCCGAAGGCTGGACAGGGGTGGTCGGCTACACCTTC.

The chain uses TRBV5-1 and TRBJ1-1, with TRBD1 identical over 8 bases. CDR1 SGHRS and CDR2 YFSETQ come from the germline V gene. The CDR3 is 15 amino acids. V dropped 4 bases and J dropped 3; count of bases not matched to a gene: 8. The CDR3 loop is CASSARQGTDTEAFF. The CDR3 DNA reads as TGCGCCAGCAGCGCCCGACAGGGGACCGACACTGAAGCTTTCTTT.